The 5 T cell receptor beta chains in this list originate from one sample, sequenced in a study of shared clonotypes between healthy human individuals. Here immunoSEQ multiplex PCR was the method, and the copy in TCRdb shows in-frame clones only, minus some. The repertoire has around 1.4 million clones, approximately 98.5% of them found once; the top ten carry approximately 0.38%. Sequencing was done on a sample of naive CD4+ T cells sorted from blood. Subset reported: CD45RA+ positively selected. These receptor sequences come from a man aged 30 to 39 in good health.

The genes are TRBV9 and TRBJ2-3; D not resolved. Trimming stripped 5 bases from V and 7 bases from J, with 17 bases between. CDR1 and CDR2 from the germline V gene are SGDLS and YYNGEE. The CDR3 runs 14 residues. This CDR3 reads CASSALPSTHTQYF. In DNA form, the CDR3 reads TGTGCCAGCAGTGCTTTACCAAGCACCCATACGCAGTATTTT.

The gene calls are TRBV6-5 and TRBJ1-4, with D perhaps matching TRBD1 (5 bases). The ends were cut back, 1 base at V and 0 bases at J, with 9 bases in the middle. CDR1 MNHEY and CDR2 SVGAGI come from the germline V gene. This CDR3 comprises 16 residues. In DNA form, the CDR3 reads TGTGCCAGCAGTTACTTCTGGGGCGCAACTAATGAAAAACTGTTTTTT. Translated, it gives CASSYFWGATNEKLFF.

The CDR3 coding sequence is TGTGCCAGCAGCTTTCCCGCCACCCACGAGCAGTACTTC. It codes for CASSFPATHEQYF. The chain is built from TRBV7-8 and TRBJ2-7; no definite D call. Trimming removed 3 bases from V and 5 bases from J, with 11 bases in between. CDR3 length: 13 residues. In germline, CDR1 is SGHVS, CDR2 FQNEAQ.

The V call is TRBV29-1, the J call TRBJ2-1; D is possibly TRBD2 (5 bases). The CDR3 length is 16 residues. Trimming took off 0 bases at V and 0 bases at J, with 12 bases between the two ends. In germline, CDR1 is SQVTM, CDR2 ANQGSEA. The CDR3 sequence is CSVEDAVAGSYNEQFF. In DNA, the CDR3 is TGCAGCGTTGAAGATGCTGTGGCGGGCTCCTACAATGAGCAGTTCTTC.

A note on this clone: Other DNA sequences within the sample encode an identical CDR3. The chain recombines TRBV5-1 with TRBJ2-5; D may be TRBD2 (5 bases). V shed 0 bases and J shed 1 base, with 7 bases lying between them. The germline CDR1 and CDR2 sequences are SGHRS and YFSETQ. The length of the CDR3 is 14 residues. This CDR3 reads CASSLVGSQETQYF. In DNA, the CDR3 is TGCGCCAGCAGCTTGGTTGGGAGCCAAGAGACCCAGTACTTC.